Presented here are 29 T cell receptor beta chains from one specimen sequenced in a study of cytomegalovirus exposure and HLA in healthy donors (dated by TCRdb to between 2016 and 2019). The library was obtained by the immunoSEQ multiplex PCR assay. For the multiplex PCR, a mixture combining 60 forward primers for TCR Vbeta segments and 13 reverse primers for TCR Jbeta segments was used. In its TCRdb copy, this immuneACCESS table keeps in-frame sequences only and misses some clones. Where compared with another copy, unresolved V genes explain less than half of these, and the others have no known cause. This sample has 98,000 or so clones in its table, and 76% of those were observed once. The ten largest clones add up to roughly 4.9% of the sample. The sequencing sample was made of PBMCs. The receptors shown here come from a woman under 30 in good health and CMV-seropositive.

V is TRBV10-3 and J is TRBJ2-1; 7 bases line up with TRBD1. Germline V gives CDR1 ENHRY, CDR2 SYGVKD. Trimming at V came to 5 bases and at J to 4 bases, leaving 5 bases not matched to a gene. The CDR3 runs 14 residues. The CDR3 loop is CAISLQGQYNEQFF. The CDR3 bases are TGTGCCATCAGTCTACAGGGGCAGTACAATGAGCAGTTCTTC.

This clone was seen just once. The J gene is TRBJ2-5, the V gene TRBV7-2, with D perhaps TRBD1 (5 bases). This CDR3 is 13 amino acids long. The V end was cut by 4 bases, the J end by 3 bases, with 9 bases between. The germline V gene encodes CDR1 SGHTA and CDR2 FQGNSA. CDR3 coding DNA: TGTGCCAGCAGCTCAGGGCGAGAAGAGACCCAGTACTTC. This encodes CASSSGREETQYF.

This chain links TRBV18 with TRBJ2-1; D is unresolved. Trimming cost V 3 bases and J 7 bases, with 10 bases left between them. This CDR3 is 13 amino acids long. Per germline, CDR1 KGHSH and CDR2 LQKENI. Written as DNA, the CDR3 is TGTGCCAGCTCACCCCGCACCGGGAATGAGCAGTTCTTC. Its translation: CASSPRTGNEQFF.

The CDR3 nucleotides are TGTGCCAGCAGGAGGACTAGCGGGACCACCAATGAGCAGTTCTTC. This sequence encodes CASRRTSGTTNEQFF. V gene TRBV6-6 combines with J gene TRBJ2-1; 12 nucleotides match TRBD2. The CDR3 has 15 amino acids. Per the germline V gene, CDR1 is MNHNY and CDR2 is SVGAGI (reference sequence). The J segment lost 6 bases and the V segment lost 6 bases, leaving 6 bases of the junction unmatched.

This rearrangement joins TRBV7-9 to TRBJ1-1, with TRBD1 identical over 8 bases. This CDR3 is built from 16 residues. Germline CDR1 is SEHNR and CDR2 is FQNEAQ (reference sequence). V lost 1 base, J lost 3 bases, and 7 bases stayed unmatched. The CDR3 nucleotides read TGTGCCAGCAGCTTAGTTCGCACAGGGGGGGACACTGAAGCTTTCTTT. It specifies CASSLVRTGGDTEAFF.

The chain couples TRBV11-1 to TRBJ1-1; D remains ambiguous. The CDR3 length is 15 residues. V was trimmed by 1 base and J by 0 bases, leaving 9 bases between them. Germline values: CDR1 SGHAT, CDR2 FQDESV (reference sequence). The CDR3 protein is CASSLGRAMNTEAFF. The CDR3, as DNA: TGTGCCAGCAGCTTAGGGCGAGCGATGAACACTGAAGCTTTCTTT.

V gene TRBV30 combines with J gene TRBJ2-3, with 9 positions matching TRBD2. Trimming at V came to 1 base and at J to 4 bases, leaving 3 bases not matched to a gene. In germline, CDR1 is GTSNPN, CDR2 SVGIG (reference sequence). This CDR3 comprises 14 residues. This CDR3 is CAWSGTSVSDTQYF. The CDR3 DNA sequence: TGTGCCTGGAGTGGGACTAGCGTTTCAGATACGCAGTATTTT.

J is TRBJ2-7 and V is TRBV19, with D perhaps TRBD1 (6 bases). The CDR3 covers 14 residues. Germline CDR1 is LNHDA and CDR2 is SQIVND (reference sequence). The V and J ends lost 6 bases and 1 base respectively, with 13 bases between them. CDR3 sequence reads: CASSLQGGSYEQYF. CDR3 coding DNA: TGTGCCAGTAGCCTACAGGGTGGTTCCTACGAGCAGTACTTC. Drawing the rest from reference TRBV19 and TRBJ2-7, the complete variable domain is DGGITQSPKYLFRKEGQNVTLSCEQNLNHDAMYWYRQDPGQGLRLIYYSQIVNDFQKGDIAEGYSVSREKKESFPLTVTSAQKNPTAFYLCASSLQGGSYEQYFGPGTRLTVT.

The chain joins TRBV11-2 to TRBJ2-5, with 12 positions matching TRBD2. The CDR3 contains 16 residues. Germline V gene sequence: CDR1 SGHAT, CDR2 FQNNGV. V lost 4 bases and J lost 2; bases outside the gene matches: 5. The CDR3, as DNA: TGTGCCAGCAGCTCCGGGACTAGCGGGTATCAAGAGACCCAGTACTTC. It translates to CASSSGTSGYQETQYF.

This sequence joins TRBV2 and TRBJ2-5, with D unclear. Germline CDR1 SNHLY, CDR2 FYNNEI. CDR3 length: 13 residues. With 3 bases removed from V and 5 bases from J, the gap between germline ends came to 10 bases. CDR3 sequence (DNA): TGTGCCAGCAGTGATCTAGTTCTTGAGACCCAGTACTTC. Residues: CASSDLVLETQYF.

The chain is built from TRBV5-1 and TRBJ1-3, with 10 bases lining up with TRBD1. Germline CDR1 SGHRS, CDR2 YFSETQ. J lost 14 bases, V lost 5 bases, and 4 bases had no gene match. This CDR3 has 11 residues. CDR3 in amino acids: CASRHGQGVYF. CDR3 nucleotides: TGCGCCAGCAGACATGGACAGGGGGTATATTTT.

The chain couples TRBV28 to TRBJ1-4, with unresolved D. The ends were cut back, 7 bases at V and 0 bases at J, with 9 bases in the middle. CDR3 length: 14 amino acids. Germline V gene sequence: CDR1 MDHEN, CDR2 SYDVKM. In DNA, the CDR3 is TGTGCCAGCACCCCTTTTTCAACTAATGAAAAACTGTTTTTT. This codes for CASTPFSTNEKLFF.

This clone was observed once. This chain joins TRBV30 and TRBJ1-1; D is unclear. V was pared by 2 bases and J by 11 bases, with 15 bases between. From germline, CDR1 is GTSNPN and CDR2 SVGIG (reference sequence). The CDR3 is made up of 12 amino acids. In DNA, the CDR3 is TGTGCCTGGAGTTCGGCAGGCCCGGTGGCTTTCTTT. It encodes CAWSSAGPVAFF.

The rearrangement joins TRBV27 to TRBJ1-1, with a weak D call TRBD1 (5 bases). CDR1 and CDR2 from the germline V gene are MNHEY and SMNVEV (reference sequence). This CDR3 has 14 residues. The ends were cut back, 3 bases at V and 4 bases at J, with 12 bases in the middle. The CDR3, as DNA: TGTGCCAGCAGTTTCATCGACAGAATCACTGAAGCTTTCTTT. Its translation: CASSFIDRITEAFF.

The chain couples TRBV6-1 to TRBJ2-7, with 11 bases fitting TRBD2. This CDR3 spans 15 amino acids. V trimming: 6 bases; J trimming: 7 bases; junction bases outside the gene matches: 11. Per germline, CDR1 MNHNS and CDR2 SASEGT. The CDR3 DNA reads TGTGCCAGCAGACCCTTAGCGGGAGGGCTGGGAGAGCAGTACTTC. Its protein product is CASRPLAGGLGEQYF.

V gene TRBV28 combines with J gene TRBJ2-3; 10 bases line up with TRBD2. Germline values: CDR1 MDHEN, CDR2 SYDVKM. This CDR3 comprises 18 residues. Trimming at V came to 2 bases and at J to 1 base, leaving 9 bases not matched to a gene. This chain's CDR3 is CASSLLAGEWGGTDTQYF. The CDR3 nucleotides are TGTGCCAGCAGTTTACTAGCGGGAGAGTGGGGCGGCACAGATACGCAGTATTTT.

The chain carries TRBV7-2 and TRBJ2-7; possibly TRBD2 for D (6 bases). This CDR3 has 14 amino acids. V lost 5 bases and J lost 4, with 15 bases in between. Per germline, CDR1 SGHTA and CDR2 FQGNSA. CDR3 in DNA: TGTGCCAGCAGCCCGGGGGACTCGATGTACGAGCAGTACTTC. Amino acid sequence: CASSPGDSMYEQYF.

The CDR3 nucleotides are TGCGCCAGCAGTGCCGGGACAGGTGGTTGGGGTCCTTTCTTT. As protein: CASSAGTGGWGPFF. The V and J genes are TRBV10-2 and TRBJ1-1; 8 bases align to TRBD1. The germline gives CDR1 WSHSY, CDR2 SAAADI. The CDR3 spans 14 residues. The V and J ends lost 4 bases and 12 bases, in that order; junction bases with no gene match: 13.

The chain recombines TRBV7-8 with TRBJ1-4, with 7 bases that match TRBD1. There are 15 residues in the CDR3. The V gene's germline CDR1 is SGHVS and CDR2 FQNEAQ. V lost 5 bases, J lost 7 bases, and 10 bases stayed unmatched. The CDR3 here is CASSPGTAELEKLFF. CDR3 nucleotide sequence: TGTGCCAGCAGCCCCGGGACAGCCGAACTTGAAAAACTGTTTTTT.

This clone was counted only a few times. The V call is TRBV5-6, the J call TRBJ2-7; perhaps TRBD2 as D (6 bases). CDR3 size: 14 residues. V lost 1 base and J lost 3, with 11 bases in between. CDR1 and CDR2 (germline): SGHDT, YYEEEE. CDR3 protein: CASSLNGRGYEQYF. CDR3 coding DNA: TGTGCCAGCAGCTTGAACGGGAGAGGCTACGAGCAGTACTTC.

Of note for this clone: Other DNA variants within this sample encode the same CDR3. The chain combines TRBV19 with TRBJ1-1; D remains unclear. This CDR3 spans 13 amino acids. In germline, CDR1 is LNHDA, CDR2 SQIVND (reference sequence). The ends were cut back, 3 bases at V and 2 bases at J, with 7 bases in the middle. CDR3 in amino acids: CASSMRVNTEAFF. The CDR3, as DNA: TGTGCCAGTAGTATGCGGGTAAACACTGAAGCTTTCTTT.

The V call is TRBV9, the J call TRBJ2-3; the D gene is possibly TRBD2 (5 bases). The CDR3 has 15 residues. V was cut by 3 bases and J by 0 bases, with 11 bases left in between. Germline V gives CDR1 SGDLS, CDR2 YYNGEE. The CDR3 spells CASSDRLSSTDTQYF. The CDR3, as DNA: TGTGCCAGCAGCGACCGACTATCAAGCACAGATACGCAGTATTTT.

V usage is TRBV30 and J usage is TRBJ2-1; 7 bases are shared with TRBD1. The length of the CDR3 is 12 residues. V shed 1 base, J shed 6 bases, and the junction held 0 bases outside the gene matches. Germline values: CDR1 GTSNPN, CDR2 SVGIG (reference sequence). The CDR3 protein is CAWSAGGNEQFF. In nucleotides, the CDR3 is TGTGCCTGGAGTGCAGGGGGCAATGAGCAGTTCTTC.

The V and J genes are TRBV18 and TRBJ2-7, with D possibly TRBD1 on 8 matching bases. Deletions cut 1 base from V and 4 bases from J, with 14 bases between. This CDR3 spans 15 amino acids. The germline gives CDR1 KGHSH, CDR2 LQKENI. The CDR3 is CASSPLGQGGYEQYF. The CDR3 DNA follows: TGTGCCAGCTCACCACTAGGACAGGGAGGGTACGAGCAGTACTTC.

The V gene is TRBV28, the J gene TRBJ1-5; 7 bases fit TRBD1. This CDR3 contains 15 residues. The V segment lost 6 bases and the J segment 2 bases; nucleotides outside the gene matches: 7. Germline CDR1 is MDHEN and CDR2 is SYDVKM. This CDR3 is CASSQTGLGNQPQHF. The CDR3, as DNA: TGTGCCAGCAGCCAGACAGGGTTGGGCAATCAGCCCCAGCATTTT.

The genes are TRBV18 and TRBJ2-2; 7 nucleotides match TRBD1. The V gene end was trimmed by 0 bases and the J gene end by 5 bases; junction bases not matched to a gene: 6. The CDR3 runs 16 residues. Germline CDR1 is KGHSH and CDR2 is LQKENI. In DNA, the CDR3 is TGTGCCAGCTCACCACCGGGGACAGCCACTACCGGGGAGCTGTTTTTT. As protein: CASSPPGTATTGELFF.

This chain joins TRBV10-3 and TRBJ1-2; a weak D match, TRBD1 (5 bases). The CDR3 sequence is 11 residues long. Germline V gene lookup returns CDR1 ENHRY and CDR2 SYGVKD. V was cut by 10 bases and J by 8 bases, with 14 bases left in between. The CDR3 region is CASQGPGGYTF. The DNA of the CDR3 is TGTGCCAGCCAGGGCCCCGGGGGCTACACCTTC.

The chain employs TRBV11-2 and TRBJ1-5, with no clear D. Germline values: CDR1 SGHAT, CDR2 FQNNGV. The CDR3 is 13 residues long. Between the trimmed V and J ends, which lost 3 bases and 5 bases, there was a span of 8 bases. The CDR3 DNA is TGTGCCAGCAGCTTTAATCAGGATCAGCCCCAGCATTTT. Translating gives CASSFNQDQPQHF.

V gene TRBV6-5 combines with J gene TRBJ2-3; tentative D call: TRBD1 (6 bases). Germline CDR1 and CDR2: MNHEY and SVGAGI. The CDR3 has 16 amino acids. Trimming cost V 4 bases and J 5 bases, with 19 bases left between them. DNA for the CDR3: TGTGCCAGCAGTTCCAACCGGGACAACTCGAAAGATACGCAGTATTTT. Amino acids: CASSSNRDNSKDTQYF.